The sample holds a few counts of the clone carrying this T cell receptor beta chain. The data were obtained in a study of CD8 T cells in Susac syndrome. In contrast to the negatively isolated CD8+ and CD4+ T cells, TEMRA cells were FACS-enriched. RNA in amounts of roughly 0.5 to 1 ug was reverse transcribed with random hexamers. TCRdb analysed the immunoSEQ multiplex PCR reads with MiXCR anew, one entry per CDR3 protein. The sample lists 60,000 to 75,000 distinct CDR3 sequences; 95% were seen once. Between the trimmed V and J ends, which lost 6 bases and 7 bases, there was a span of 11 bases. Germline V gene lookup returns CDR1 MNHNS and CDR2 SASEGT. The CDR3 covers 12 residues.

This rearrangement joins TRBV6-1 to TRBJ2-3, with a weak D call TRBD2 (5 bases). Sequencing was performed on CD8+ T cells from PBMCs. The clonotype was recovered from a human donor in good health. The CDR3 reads CASSPSGYTQYF. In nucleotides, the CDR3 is TGTGCCAGCAGCCCTTCGGGGTATACGCAGTATTTT.